This T cell receptor (beta chain) was identified in a study of T-cell reconstitution after alpha-beta-depleted transplantation in children. This clonotype has only a few counts. Preparation of the TCRbeta library was carried out with unique molecular identifiers. One entry per CDR3 protein, called by TCRdb with MiXCR from the PCR reads. In the table there are about 600,000 distinct CDR3 sequences, approximately 10% of which are singletons. Per the germline V gene, CDR1 is SQVTM and CDR2 is ANQGSEA. The CDR3 is 13 amino acids. Trimming removed 0 bases from V and 7 bases from J, with 13 bases in between.

This specimen was PBMCs from the stem cell graft donor, taken from the stem cell graft. This TCR was sampled from a human donor who donated a stem cell graft to a child with acute myeloid leukemia. V and J are TRBV29-1 and TRBJ2-7; D gene unclear. CDR3: CSVEDNGSLEQYF. CDR3 nucleotides: TGCAGCGTTGAAGATAACGGCTCCCTGGAGCAGTACTTC.